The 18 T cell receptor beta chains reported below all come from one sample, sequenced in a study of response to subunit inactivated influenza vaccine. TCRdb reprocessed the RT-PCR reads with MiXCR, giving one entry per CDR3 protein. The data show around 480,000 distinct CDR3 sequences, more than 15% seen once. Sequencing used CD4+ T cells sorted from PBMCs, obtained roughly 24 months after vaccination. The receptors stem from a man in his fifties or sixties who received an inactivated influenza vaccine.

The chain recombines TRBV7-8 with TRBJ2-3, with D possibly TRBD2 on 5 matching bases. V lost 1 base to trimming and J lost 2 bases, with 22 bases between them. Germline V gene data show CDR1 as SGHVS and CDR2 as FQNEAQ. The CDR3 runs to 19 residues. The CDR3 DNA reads TGTGCCAGCAGCTTAGTTTTCGCTTCAACTGGAGGATCCACAGATACGCAGTATTTT. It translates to CASSLVFASTGGSTDTQYF. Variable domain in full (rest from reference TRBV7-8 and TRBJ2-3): GAGVSQSPRYKVAKRGQDVALRCDPISGHVSLFWYQQALGQGPEFLTYFQNEAQLDKSGLPSDRFFAERPEGSVSTLKIQRTQQEDSAVYLCASSLVFASTGGSTDTQYFGPGTRLTVL.

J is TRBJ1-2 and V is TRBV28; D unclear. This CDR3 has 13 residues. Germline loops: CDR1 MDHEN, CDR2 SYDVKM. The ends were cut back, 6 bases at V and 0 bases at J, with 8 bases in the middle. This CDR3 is CASRPHANYGYTF. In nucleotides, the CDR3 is TGTGCCAGCAGACCTCACGCTAACTATGGCTACACCTTC.

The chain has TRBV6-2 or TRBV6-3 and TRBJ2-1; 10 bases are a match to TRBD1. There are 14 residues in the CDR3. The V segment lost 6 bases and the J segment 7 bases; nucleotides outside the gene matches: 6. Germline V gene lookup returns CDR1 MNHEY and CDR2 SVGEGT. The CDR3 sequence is CASRTGGWGNEQFF. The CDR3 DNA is TGTGCCAGCAGGACAGGGGGCTGGGGAAATGAGCAGTTCTTC.

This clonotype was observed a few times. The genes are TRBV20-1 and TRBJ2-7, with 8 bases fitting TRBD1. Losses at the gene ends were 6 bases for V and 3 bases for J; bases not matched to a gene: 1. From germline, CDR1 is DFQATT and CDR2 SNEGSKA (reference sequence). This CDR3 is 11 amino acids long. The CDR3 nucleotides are TGCAGTGCAGGACAGGGCTACGAGCAGTACTTC. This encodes CSAGQGYEQYF.

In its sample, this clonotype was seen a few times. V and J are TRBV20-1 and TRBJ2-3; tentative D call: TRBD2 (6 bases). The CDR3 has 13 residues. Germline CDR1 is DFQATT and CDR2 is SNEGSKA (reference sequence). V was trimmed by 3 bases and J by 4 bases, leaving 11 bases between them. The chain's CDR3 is CSASDGRPDTQYF. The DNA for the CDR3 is TGCAGTGCTAGCGATGGGAGGCCAGATACGCAGTATTTT.

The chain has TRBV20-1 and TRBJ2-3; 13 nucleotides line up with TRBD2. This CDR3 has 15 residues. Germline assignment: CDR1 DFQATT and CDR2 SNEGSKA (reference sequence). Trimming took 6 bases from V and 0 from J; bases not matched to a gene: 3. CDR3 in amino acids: CSAGTSGTSTDTQYF. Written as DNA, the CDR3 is TGCAGTGCGGGGACTAGCGGGACTAGCACAGATACGCAGTATTTT.

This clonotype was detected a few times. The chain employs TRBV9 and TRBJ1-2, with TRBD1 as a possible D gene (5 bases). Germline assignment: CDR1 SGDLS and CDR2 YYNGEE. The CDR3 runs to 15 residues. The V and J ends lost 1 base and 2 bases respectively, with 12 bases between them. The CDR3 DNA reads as TGTGCCAGCAGCGTACAGGGTAACTCCAACTATGGCTACACCTTC. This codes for CASSVQGNSNYGYTF.

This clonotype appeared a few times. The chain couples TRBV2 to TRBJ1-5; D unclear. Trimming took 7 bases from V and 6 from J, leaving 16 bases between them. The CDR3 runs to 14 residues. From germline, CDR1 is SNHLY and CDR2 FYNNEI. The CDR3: CASKEGLVGQPQHF. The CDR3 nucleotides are TGTGCCAGCAAAGAAGGTTTAGTGGGTCAGCCCCAGCATTTT.

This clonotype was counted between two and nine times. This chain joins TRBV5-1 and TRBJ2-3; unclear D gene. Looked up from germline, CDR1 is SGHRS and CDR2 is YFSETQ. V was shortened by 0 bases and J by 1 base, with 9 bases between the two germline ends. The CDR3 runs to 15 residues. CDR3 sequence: CASSLASRGTDTQYF. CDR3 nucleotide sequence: TGCGCCAGCAGCTTGGCGTCCCGCGGCACAGATACGCAGTATTTT.

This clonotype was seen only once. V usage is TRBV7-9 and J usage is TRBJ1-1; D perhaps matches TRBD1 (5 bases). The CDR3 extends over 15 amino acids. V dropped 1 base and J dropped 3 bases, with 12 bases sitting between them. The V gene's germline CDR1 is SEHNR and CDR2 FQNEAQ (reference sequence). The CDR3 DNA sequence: TGTGCCAGCAGCTTAGATTTGGGCAGGGACACTGAAGCTTTCTTT. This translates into CASSLDLGRDTEAFF.

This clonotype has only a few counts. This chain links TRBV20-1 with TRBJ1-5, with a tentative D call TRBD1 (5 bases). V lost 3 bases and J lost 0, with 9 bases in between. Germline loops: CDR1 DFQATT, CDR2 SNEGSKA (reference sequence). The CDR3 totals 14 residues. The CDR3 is CSASGGFSNQPQHF. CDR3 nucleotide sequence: TGCAGTGCTAGTGGGGGATTTAGCAATCAGCCCCAGCATTTT.

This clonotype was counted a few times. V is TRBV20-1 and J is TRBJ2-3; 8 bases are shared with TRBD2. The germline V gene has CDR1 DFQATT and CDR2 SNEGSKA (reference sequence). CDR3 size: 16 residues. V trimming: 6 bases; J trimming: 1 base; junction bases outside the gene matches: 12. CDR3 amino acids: CSAPGRGGSRTDTQYF. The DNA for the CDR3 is TGCAGTGCCCCGGGCCGCGGGGGGTCCCGCACAGATACGCAGTATTTT.

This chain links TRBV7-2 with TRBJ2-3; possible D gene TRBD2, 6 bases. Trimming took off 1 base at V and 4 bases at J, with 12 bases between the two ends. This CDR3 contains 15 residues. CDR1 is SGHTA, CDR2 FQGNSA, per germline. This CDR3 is CASSLGGIRPDTQYF. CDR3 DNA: TGTGCCAGCAGCTTAGGCGGGATTCGGCCAGATACGCAGTATTTT.

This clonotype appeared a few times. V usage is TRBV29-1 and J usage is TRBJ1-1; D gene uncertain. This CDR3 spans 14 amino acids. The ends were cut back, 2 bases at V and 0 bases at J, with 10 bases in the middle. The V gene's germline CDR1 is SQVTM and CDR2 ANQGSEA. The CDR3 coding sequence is TGCAGCGTTGAAAAAGGACGGATGAACACTGAAGCTTTCTTT. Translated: CSVEKGRMNTEAFF.

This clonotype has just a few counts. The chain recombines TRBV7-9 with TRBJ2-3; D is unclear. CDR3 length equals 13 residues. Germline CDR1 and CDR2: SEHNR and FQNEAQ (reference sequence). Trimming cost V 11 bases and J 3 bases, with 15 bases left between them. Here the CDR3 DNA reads TGTGCCTCCCAGATTGGATTAACAGATACGCAGTATTTT. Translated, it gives CASQIGLTDTQYF.

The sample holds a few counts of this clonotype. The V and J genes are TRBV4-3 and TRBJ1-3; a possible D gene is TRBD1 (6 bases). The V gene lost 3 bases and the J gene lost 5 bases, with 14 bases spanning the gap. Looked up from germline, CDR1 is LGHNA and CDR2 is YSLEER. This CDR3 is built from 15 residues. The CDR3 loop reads CASSQEQGFRNTIYF. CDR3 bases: TGCGCCAGCAGCCAGGAACAGGGTTTTCGAAACACCATATATTTT.

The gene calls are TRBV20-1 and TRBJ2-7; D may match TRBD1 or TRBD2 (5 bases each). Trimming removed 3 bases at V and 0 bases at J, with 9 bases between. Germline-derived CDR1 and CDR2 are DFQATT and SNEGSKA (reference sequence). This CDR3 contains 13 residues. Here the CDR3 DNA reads TGCAGTGCTAGTGAGGGGATCTCCTACGAGCAGTACTTC. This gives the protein CSASEGISYEQYF.

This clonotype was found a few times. The CDR3, as DNA: TGTGCCAGCAGTGTGGTTGGAAACACCATATATTTT. It is translated as CASSVVGNTIYF. The chain uses TRBV12-3 or TRBV12-4 and TRBJ1-3; D remains ambiguous. Deletions cut 5 bases from V and 3 bases from J, with 5 bases between. The length of the CDR3 is 12 residues.